One T cell receptor beta chain is described in this entry. The antigen is undetermined. The data were taken from a study of T cells after yellow fever vaccination. Study-level background: It was SMART-Seq v4 Ultra Low Input that prepared the fractions with low cell numbers.

Via MiXCR, TCRdb re-called the 5' RACE reads, giving one row per CDR3 protein. Found here are under 400,000 distinct CDR3 sequences, about 12% of them singletons; the top ten hold roughly 3%. The V gene's germline CDR1 is SGHTA and CDR2 FQGTGA. This CDR3 region has 14 residues. V shed 5 bases, J shed 4 bases, and the junction held 5 bases outside the gene matches. Findings of the study overall: Highly abundant clonotypes carried over from the bulk population could end up in FACS-sorted repertoires as contaminants. Subsequent booster samples again held most clones from primary vaccination (96% CD4, 85% to 90% CD8).

The chain couples TRBV7-3 to TRBJ2-3; 8 positions agree with TRBD1. The sequenced sample was CD4+ T cells sorted from PBMCs, obtained 15 days after the yellow fever booster vaccination. This clonotype was obtained from a man aged 18 to 35 who received the YFV17D yellow fever vaccine. This CDR3 is CASSVDRGADTQYF. DNA of the CDR3: TGTGCCAGCAGCGTTGACAGGGGCGCAGATACGCAGTATTTT. The entire variable domain, with the rest obtained from reference TRBV7-3 and TRBJ2-3, is as follows: GAGVSQTPSNKVTEKGKYVELRCDPISGHTALYWYRQSLGQGPEFLIYFQGTGAADDSGLPNDRFFAVRPEGSVSTLKIQRTERGDSAVYLCASSVDRGADTQYFGPGTRLTVL.